This T cell receptor (beta chain) stems from a study of tumor-infiltrating lymphocytes in primary liver carcinoma. Study-level information: Ranging in age from 30 to 69 years, the patients were men and women.

The germline CDR1 and CDR2 sequences are MDHEN and SYDVKM. V trimming: 3 bases; J trimming: 14 bases; junction bases outside the gene matches: 14. This CDR3 is 14 amino acids long. Without any cell sorting, about 19-30 mg of bulk tissue yielded co-extracted RNA and DNA. Starting from 500 ng of total RNA, TCR beta cDNA was produced with a primer in the constant region. Libraries covering TCR beta were generated through three nested multiplex PCR rounds (using a slightly modified ARM-PCR). TRBV1-TRBV30 forward primers paired with a C-beta reverse primer drove the first two PCR rounds, about 9 cycles each. MiXCR was run by TCRdb on the multiplex PCR reads, yielding one entry per CDR3 protein. The data show just under 55,000 distinct CDR3 sequences, 70% to 85% seen once. As regards this clonotype: This may be a read error, as it is one base from a much larger clone.

Material for sequencing was liver tumor tissue from sampling region 2. Subset reported: tumor region T2, inferior pole. The V call is TRBV28, the J call TRBJ2-3; 7 bases are a match to TRBD2. The source of this sequence is a man aged 35 to 55 with primary liver carcinoma and hepatitis B virus infection. This CDR3 reads CASSLGGTQISPYF. The CDR3 coding sequence is TGTGCCAGCAGTTTGGGAGGGACGCAGATAAGCCCGTATTTT.